One and the same sample provided the 17 T cell receptor beta chains below, sequenced in a study of blood T cell repertoires in COVID-19. Measured with immunoSEQ multiplex PCR; TCRdb has only the in-frame clones, and not every one. The sample includes roughly 20,000 clones, 70% to 90% of them seen just once. Source material: peripheral blood. The origin of the receptors is a human donor in a cohort sampled during active COVID-19.

The J gene is TRBJ1-3, the V gene TRBV3-1 (or the pseudogene TRBV3-2), with a weak D call TRBD1 (5 bases). Germline V lookup: CDR1 LGHDT, CDR2 YNNKEL (reference sequence). This CDR3 is 16 amino acids long. V lost 4 bases and J lost 2, with 15 bases in between. CDR3: CASSLRHRGTGNTIYF. The CDR3, as DNA: TGTGCCAGCAGCCTCCGACACCGGGGGACTGGAAACACCATATATTTT.

V and J are TRBV2 and TRBJ1-4, with 11 positions matching TRBD1. In germline, CDR1 is SNHLY, CDR2 FYNNEI. There are 15 residues in the CDR3. The J segment lost 7 bases and the V segment lost 6 bases, leaving 7 bases of the junction unmatched. In DNA, the CDR3 is TGTGCCAGCAGGCCTGGGACAGGGGGAGCTGAAAAACTGTTTTTT. Amino acid sequence: CASRPGTGGAEKLFF.

This sequence joins TRBV5-1 and TRBJ2-1, with 10 bases aligning to TRBD2. The CDR3 loop spans 16 amino acids. The germline V gene has CDR1 SGHRS and CDR2 YFSETQ. The V gene end was trimmed by 4 bases and the J gene end by 4 bases; junction bases not matched to a gene: 8. The CDR3 bases are TGCGCCAGCAGCCGCAAGGGAGCGGGAGGGTACAATGAGCAGTTCTTC. It encodes CASSRKGAGGYNEQFF. The whole variable domain, remainder taken from reference TRBV5-1 and TRBJ2-1, is KAGVTQTPRYLIKTRGQQVTLSCSPISGHRSVSWYQQTPGQGLQFLFEYFSETQRNKGNFPGRFSGRQFSNSRSEMNVSTLELGDSALYLCASSRKGAGGYNEQFFGPGTRLTVL.

V usage is TRBV5-6 and J usage is TRBJ2-7; 12 positions match TRBD2. Unmatched junction bases numbered 0, after V lost 4 bases and J lost 4 bases. Looked up from germline, CDR1 is SGHDT and CDR2 is YYEEEE. The CDR3 has 13 amino acids. The CDR3 reads CASSGLAGYEQYF. CDR3 nucleotides: TGTGCCAGCAGCGGACTAGCGGGATACGAGCAGTACTTC.

The rearrangement joins TRBV9 to TRBJ2-5, with 8 bases aligning to TRBD1. Per the germline V gene, CDR1 is SGDLS and CDR2 is YYNGEE. CDR3 length equals 16 residues. The V gene end was trimmed by 0 bases and the J gene end by 5 bases; junction bases not matched to a gene: 9. The CDR3 here is CASSVVATGAGETQYF. The CDR3 nucleotides are TGTGCCAGCAGCGTAGTGGCGACAGGGGCGGGGGAGACCCAGTACTTC.

V is TRBV27 and J is TRBJ2-7, with D maybe TRBD1 (6 bases). The germline gives CDR1 MNHEY, CDR2 SMNVEV (reference sequence). This CDR3 is built from 13 residues. V was pared by 3 bases and J by 2 bases, with 8 bases between. CDR3 coding DNA: TGTGCCAGCAGTTTGTCAGGGGCCTACGAGCAGTACTTC. This encodes CASSLSGAYEQYF.

The chain joins TRBV6-6 to TRBJ1-3; the match to TRBD1 covers 9 bases. The CDR3 has 17 residues. Germline V gene sequence: CDR1 MNHNY, CDR2 SVGAGI (reference sequence). V lost 5 bases, J lost 4 bases, and 12 bases stayed unmatched. The CDR3 spells CASSPPGQGTGGNTIYF. The CDR3 DNA is TGTGCCAGCAGTCCACCGGGACAGGGAACGGGAGGAAACACCATATATTTT.

The rearrangement joins TRBV27 to TRBJ2-6; 11 bases map to TRBD2. This CDR3 comprises 17 residues. The V segment lost 6 bases and the J segment 0 bases; nucleotides outside the gene matches: 4. The germline V gene has CDR1 MNHEY and CDR2 SMNVEV (reference sequence). In DNA form, the CDR3 reads TGTGCCAGCAGCCTAGCGGGAGGCGGCTCTGGGGCCAACGTCCTGACTTTC. Translation: CASSLAGGGSGANVLTF.

The chain uses TRBV9 and TRBJ2-2; 8 nucleotides line up with TRBD1. Per the germline V gene, CDR1 is SGDLS and CDR2 is YYNGEE. CDR3 size: 15 residues. The V and J ends lost 1 base and 7 bases, in that order; junction bases with no gene match: 6. The CDR3 region is CASSVLTGAGGELFF. In DNA, the CDR3 is TGTGCCAGCAGCGTACTGACAGGGGCGGGCGGGGAGCTGTTTTTT.

The chain is built from TRBV29-1 and TRBJ2-1; 15 bases fit TRBD2. With 1 base clipped from V and 5 bases from J, the junction kept 0 bases outside the gene matches. Germline CDR1 and CDR2: SQVTM and ANQGSEA. The CDR3 spans 15 residues. In nucleotides, the CDR3 is TGCAGCGTTGAAGGGACTAGCGGGAGGGACAATGAGCAGTTCTTC. It yields the protein CSVEGTSGRDNEQFF.

V and J are TRBV15 and TRBJ2-3, with TRBD1 identical over 10 bases. Germline V gives CDR1 LNHNV, CDR2 YYDKDF (reference sequence). CDR3 length: 16 residues. Trimming removed 1 base from V and 4 bases from J; junction bases left unmatched: 5. The CDR3 DNA sequence: TGTGCCACCAGCAGAGGTGGGACAGGGGCTGCAGATACGCAGTATTTT. It is translated as CATSRGGTGAADTQYF.

The chain combines TRBV5-1 with TRBJ2-4; 7 positions agree with TRBD2. Unmatched junction bases numbered 1, after V lost 0 bases and J lost 7 bases. This CDR3 contains 13 residues. Germline CDR1 is SGHRS and CDR2 is YFSETQ. The CDR3 here is CASSLAGRNIQYF. CDR3 nucleotides: TGCGCCAGCAGCTTGGCCGGGAGGAACATTCAGTACTTC.

This clone was seen more than once but under ten times. This sequence joins TRBV11-2 and TRBJ2-1; 7 bases align to TRBD2. Germline V gene lookup returns CDR1 SGHAT and CDR2 FQNNGV. V trimming: 6 bases; J trimming: 7 bases; junction bases outside the gene matches: 12. This CDR3 region has 15 residues. CDR3 protein: CASRLGLAEGNEQFF. The DNA of the CDR3 is TGTGCCAGCAGGCTTGGGCTAGCGGAGGGGAATGAGCAGTTCTTC.

The gene calls are TRBV25-1 and TRBJ1-1; D may be TRBD1 (5 bases). CDR3 size: 15 residues. CDR1 MGHDK and CDR2 SYGVNS come from the germline V gene. V was trimmed by 6 bases and J by 1 base, leaving 15 bases between them. Here the CDR3 DNA reads TGTGCCAGCAGACCGATAGGGGTCGGGAACACTGAAGCTTTCTTT. As protein: CASRPIGVGNTEAFF.

DNA for the CDR3: TGCGCCAGCAGCCAAGGAAGGGGTTCTGGAAACACCATATATTTT. This translates into CASSQGRGSGNTIYF. The V call is TRBV4-1, the J call TRBJ1-3, with a tentative D call TRBD1 (5 bases). Between the trimmed V and J ends, which lost 1 base and 1 base, there was a span of 8 bases. The CDR3 loop spans 15 amino acids. The V gene's germline CDR1 is MGHRA and CDR2 YSYEKL.

This clone was counted a single time. The rearrangement links TRBV3-1 (or the pseudogene TRBV3-2) to TRBJ2-1; 14 bases match TRBD2. From germline, CDR1 is LGHDT and CDR2 YNNKEL (reference sequence). The CDR3 loop spans 16 amino acids. After removal of 0 bases from V and 10 bases from J, the junction contained 5 bases not matched to a gene. CDR3 region: CASSQELRLAGGEQFF. DNA of the CDR3: TGTGCCAGCAGCCAAGAATTAAGACTAGCGGGAGGGGAGCAGTTCTTC.

CDR3 DNA sequence: TGTGCCAGCACCATGAGTAGCAATCAGCCCCAGCATTTT. This sequence encodes CASTMSSNQPQHF. The chain uses TRBV12-3 or TRBV12-4 and TRBJ1-5; no reliable D call. CDR3 length equals 13 residues. The V end was cut by 7 bases, the J end by 0 bases, with 7 bases between.